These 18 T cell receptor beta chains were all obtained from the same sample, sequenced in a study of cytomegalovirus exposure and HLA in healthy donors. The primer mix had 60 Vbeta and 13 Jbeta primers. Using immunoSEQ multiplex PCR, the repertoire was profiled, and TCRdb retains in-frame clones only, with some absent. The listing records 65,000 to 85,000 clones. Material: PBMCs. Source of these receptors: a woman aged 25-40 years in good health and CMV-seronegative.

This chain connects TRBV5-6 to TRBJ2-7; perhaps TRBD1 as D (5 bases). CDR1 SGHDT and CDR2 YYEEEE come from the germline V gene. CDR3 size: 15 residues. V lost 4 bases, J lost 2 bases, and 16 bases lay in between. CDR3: CASSIPRVGAYEQYF. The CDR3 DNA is TGTGCCAGCAGCATCCCCAGGGTCGGAGCCTACGAGCAGTACTTC.

The CDR3 region has the DNA TGTGCCAGCAGTGAAGGCAGGGGAGATGAAAAACTGTTTTTT. It is translated as CASSEGRGDEKLFF. The chain combines TRBV6-1 with TRBJ1-4, with TRBD1 as a possible D gene (6 bases). The CDR3 extends over 14 amino acids. From germline, CDR1 is MNHNS and CDR2 SASEGT. Trimming removed 1 base at V and 6 bases at J, with 9 bases between.

CDR3 loop: CASSVARGSEQYF. CDR3 in DNA: TGTGCCAGCAGCGTAGCTAGGGGAAGCGAGCAGTACTTC. V and J are TRBV9 and TRBJ2-7; a weak D match, TRBD1 (5 bases). V was cut by 0 bases and J by 6 bases, with 10 bases left in between. Per the germline V gene, CDR1 is SGDLS and CDR2 is YYNGEE. This CDR3 comprises 13 residues. The variable domain in full, completed from reference TRBV9 and TRBJ2-7, reads DSGVTQTPKHLITATGQRVTLRCSPRSGDLSVYWYQQSLDQGLQFLIQYYNGEERAKGNILERFSAQQFPDLHSELNLSSLELGDSALYFCASSVARGSEQYFGPGTRLTVT.

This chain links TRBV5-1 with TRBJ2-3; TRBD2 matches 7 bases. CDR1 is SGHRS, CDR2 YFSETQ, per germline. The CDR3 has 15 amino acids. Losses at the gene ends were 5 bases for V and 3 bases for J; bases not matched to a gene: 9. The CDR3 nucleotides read TGCGCCAGCAGGGAGACGGGACTAACGACAGATACGCAGTATTTT. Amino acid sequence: CASRETGLTTDTQYF.

The CDR3 nucleotides are TGTGCCAGCAGCCCGGACTTGACGTTAGGGTACGAGCAGTACTTC. Its protein is CASSPDLTLGYEQYF. This chain links TRBV14 with TRBJ2-7; TRBD2 might be the D (5 bases). Trimming left V 4 bases short and J 4 bases short, with 17 bases between. The CDR3 has 15 residues. Germline V lookup: CDR1 SGHDN, CDR2 FVKESK.

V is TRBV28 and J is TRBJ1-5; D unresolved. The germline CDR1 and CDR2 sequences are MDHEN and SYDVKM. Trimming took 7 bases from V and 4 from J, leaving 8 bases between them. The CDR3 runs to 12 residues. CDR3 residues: CASNSPNQPQHF. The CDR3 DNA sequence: TGTGCCAGCAATTCCCCGAATCAGCCCCAGCATTTT.

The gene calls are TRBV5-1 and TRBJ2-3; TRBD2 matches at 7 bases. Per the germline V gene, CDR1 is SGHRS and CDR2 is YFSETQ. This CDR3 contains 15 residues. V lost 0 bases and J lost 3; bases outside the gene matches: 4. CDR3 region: CASSLDGGGTDTQYF. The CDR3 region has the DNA TGCGCCAGCAGCTTGGATGGGGGAGGGACAGATACGCAGTATTTT.

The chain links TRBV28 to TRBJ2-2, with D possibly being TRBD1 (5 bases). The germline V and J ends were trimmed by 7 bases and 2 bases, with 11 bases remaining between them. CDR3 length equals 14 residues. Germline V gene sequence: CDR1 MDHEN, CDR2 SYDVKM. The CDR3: CASNYRGNTGELFF. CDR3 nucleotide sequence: TGTGCCAGCAACTATAGGGGCAACACCGGGGAGCTGTTTTTT.

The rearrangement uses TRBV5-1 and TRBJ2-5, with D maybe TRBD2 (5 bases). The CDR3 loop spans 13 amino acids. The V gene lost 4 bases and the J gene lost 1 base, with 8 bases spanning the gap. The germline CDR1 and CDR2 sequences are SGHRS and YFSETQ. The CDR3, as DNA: TGCGCCAGCAGCCCCGGGGTCCAAGAGACCCAGTACTTC. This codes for CASSPGVQETQYF.

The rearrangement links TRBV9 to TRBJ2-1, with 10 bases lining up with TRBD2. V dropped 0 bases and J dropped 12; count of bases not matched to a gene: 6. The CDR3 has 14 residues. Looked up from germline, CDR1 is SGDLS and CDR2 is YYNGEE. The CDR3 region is CASSVVDSGGLQFF. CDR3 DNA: TGTGCCAGCAGCGTAGTGGATAGCGGGGGGCTGCAGTTCTTC.

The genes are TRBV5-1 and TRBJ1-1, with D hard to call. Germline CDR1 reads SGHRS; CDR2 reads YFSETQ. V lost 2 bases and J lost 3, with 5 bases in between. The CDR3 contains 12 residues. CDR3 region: CASSFGHTEAFF. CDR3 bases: TGCGCCAGCAGCTTTGGGCACACTGAAGCTTTCTTT.

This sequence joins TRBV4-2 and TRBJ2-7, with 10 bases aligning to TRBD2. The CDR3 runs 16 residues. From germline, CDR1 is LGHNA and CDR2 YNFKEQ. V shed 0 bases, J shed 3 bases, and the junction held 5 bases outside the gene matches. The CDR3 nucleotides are TGTGCCAGCAGCCAAGAGCTGACTAGCGGGTTCTACGAGCAGTACTTC. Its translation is CASSQELTSGFYEQYF.

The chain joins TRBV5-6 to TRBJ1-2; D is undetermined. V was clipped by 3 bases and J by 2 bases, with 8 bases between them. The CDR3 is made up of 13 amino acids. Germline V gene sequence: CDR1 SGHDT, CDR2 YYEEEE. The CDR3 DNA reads TGTGCCAGCAGCTGGTCGAGCAACTATGGCTACACCTTC. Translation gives CASSWSSNYGYTF.

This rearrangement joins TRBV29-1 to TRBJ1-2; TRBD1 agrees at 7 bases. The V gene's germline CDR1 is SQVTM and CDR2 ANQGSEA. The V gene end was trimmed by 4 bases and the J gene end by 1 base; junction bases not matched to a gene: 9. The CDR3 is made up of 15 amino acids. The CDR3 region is CSVAGGNGINYGYTF. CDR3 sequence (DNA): TGCAGCGTTGCAGGGGGGAACGGAATTAACTATGGCTACACCTTC. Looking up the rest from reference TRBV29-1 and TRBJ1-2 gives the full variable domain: SAVISQKPSRDICQRGTSLTIQCQVDSQVTMMFWYRQQPGQSLTLIATANQGSEATYESGFVIDKFPISRPNLTFSTLTVSNMSPEDSSIYLCSVAGGNGINYGYTFGSGTRLTVV.

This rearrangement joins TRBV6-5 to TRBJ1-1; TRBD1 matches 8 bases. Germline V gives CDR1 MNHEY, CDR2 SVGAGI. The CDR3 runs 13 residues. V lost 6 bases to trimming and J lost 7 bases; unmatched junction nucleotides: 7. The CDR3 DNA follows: TGTGCCAGCAGGGTACCCGGGACAGGTGAAGCTTTCTTT. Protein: CASRVPGTGEAFF.

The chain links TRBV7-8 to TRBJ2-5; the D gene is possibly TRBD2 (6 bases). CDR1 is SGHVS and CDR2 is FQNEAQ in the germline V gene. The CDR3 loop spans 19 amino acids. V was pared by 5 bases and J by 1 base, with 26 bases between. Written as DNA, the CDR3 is TGTGCCAGCAGCCCCCGGGACCGGTTGGGACTTCCCCCCCAAGAGACCCAGTACTTC. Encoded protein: CASSPRDRLGLPPQETQYF.

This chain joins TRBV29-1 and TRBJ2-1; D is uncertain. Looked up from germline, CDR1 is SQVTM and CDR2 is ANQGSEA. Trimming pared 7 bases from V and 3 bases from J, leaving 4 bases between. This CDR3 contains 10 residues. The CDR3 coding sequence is TGCAGCGCCAACTACAATGAGCAGTTCTTC. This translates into CSANYNEQFF.

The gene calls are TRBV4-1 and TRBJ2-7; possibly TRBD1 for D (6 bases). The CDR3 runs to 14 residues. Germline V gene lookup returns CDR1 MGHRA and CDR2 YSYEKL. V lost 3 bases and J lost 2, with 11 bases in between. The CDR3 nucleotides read TGCGCCAGCAGCCAGGGGACAAACGCCTACGAGCAGTACTTC. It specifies CASSQGTNAYEQYF.